This T cell receptor (beta chain) was obtained from a study of CD8 T cells in ankylosing spondylitis. Study observations and caveats: The authors reported significant enrichment of disease-linked clones in matched ankylosing spondylitis synovial fluid. A subset of motif variants has previously been described in the synovial fluid and blood of reactive arthritis. Disease-linked clones bore a CD8+ phenotype, appearing relatively rarely in peripheral blood. It appeared that ankylosing spondylitis blood was characterized by a TCR beta motif of several highly homologous variants.

On this clonotype: No antigen is known for it.

The J segment lost 7 bases and the V segment lost 3 bases, leaving 9 bases of the junction unmatched. Germline V lookup: CDR1 KGHDR, CDR2 SFDVKD. The CDR3 runs 16 residues. Libraries of TCR beta came from quantitative 5'-RACE with molecular barcodes. TCRdb re-analysed the 5' RACE reads in MiXCR, keeping a single row per CDR3 protein. The repertoire has 500,000 or so distinct CDR3 sequences, over 4% of them found once; the top ten carry under 4.5%. This TCR was sampled from a male donor with ankylosing spondylitis. The chain couples TRBV24-1 to TRBJ2-3; 10 nucleotides line up with TRBD1. Material for sequencing was blood, either unsorted or a sorted T cell fraction (not recorded which). In DNA form, the CDR3 reads TGTGCCACCAGTGATCACAGGACAGGGGGGAGGAATACGCAGTATTTT. Protein product: CATSDHRTGGRNTQYF.